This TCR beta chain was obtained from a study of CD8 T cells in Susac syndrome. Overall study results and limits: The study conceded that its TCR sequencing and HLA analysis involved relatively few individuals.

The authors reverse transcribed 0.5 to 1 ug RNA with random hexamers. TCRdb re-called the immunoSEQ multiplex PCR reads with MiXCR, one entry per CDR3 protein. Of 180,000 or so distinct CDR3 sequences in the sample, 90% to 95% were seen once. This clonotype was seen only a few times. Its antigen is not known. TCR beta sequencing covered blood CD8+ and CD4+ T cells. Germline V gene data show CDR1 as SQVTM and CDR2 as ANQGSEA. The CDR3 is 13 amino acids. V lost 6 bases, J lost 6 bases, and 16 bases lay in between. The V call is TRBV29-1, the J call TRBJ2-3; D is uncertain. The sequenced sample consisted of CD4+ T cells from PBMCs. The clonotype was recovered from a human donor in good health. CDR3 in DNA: TGCAGCGTGGGAACTCATAAAGGGGATACGCAGTATTTT. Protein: CSVGTHKGDTQYF.